This T cell receptor beta chain stems from a study of blood T cells in healthy people across ages. Primers used in a second PCR of roughly 6 to 11 cycles were a sample-barcoded 5' primer and a J-beta primer mix. MiXCR was run by TCRdb on the 5' RACE reads, yielding one entry per CDR3 protein. The sample shows over 500,000 distinct CDR3 sequences, about 25% of them seen only once. V lost 5 bases to trimming and J lost 0 bases, with 21 bases between them. Germline-derived CDR1 and CDR2 are DFQATT and SNEGSKA (reference sequence). The CDR3 length is 17 residues. These data are also associated with another study on T cells of mothers and their children.

Sequenced material: blood. The sequence came from a boy aged 2 to 9 in good health. The chain links TRBV20-1 to TRBJ2-3; D possibly corresponds to TRBD2 (6 bases). CDR3 region: CSAPDLTLAKSTDTQYF. CDR3 nucleotides: TGCAGTGCTCCCGACTTGACGCTAGCGAAGAGCACAGATACGCAGTATTTT.